This T cell receptor beta chain came from a study of early T cells in non-severe SARS-CoV-2 infection. Overall study context: Sequencing input comprised bulk RNA from unsorted whole blood; chain pairing was not available.

The TCR library protocol was used to attach unique molecular identifiers. These identifiers were attached to individual cDNA molecules. One entry per CDR3 protein, called by TCRdb with MiXCR from the 5' RACE reads. The repertoire holds some 60,000 distinct CDR3 sequences, with 10% to 15% as singletons. Findings of the study overall: The VDJdb matching leaned toward anti-spike CD8 responses and overlooked private and CD4 specificities.

The V and J ends lost 5 bases and 8 bases respectively, with 15 bases between them. The CDR3 is 13 amino acids. A few counts support this clonotype. Its antigen is unknown. The TCR originated in an adult who was a healthcare worker with PCR-confirmed SARS-CoV-2 infection or an uninfected control (not recorded which). The sequenced sample was whole blood. The chain employs TRBV12-3 or TRBV12-4 and TRBJ1-2; the D gene is possibly TRBD1 (6 bases). The CDR3 DNA follows: TGTGCCAGCAGTACAGGGCAGGAGCGGGGCTACACCTTC. This gives the protein CASSTGQERGYTF.